The 25 T cell receptor beta chains in this list originate from one sample, sequenced in a study of OX40 agonist ivuxolimab in advanced cancers. Receptor amplification or capture employed the immunoSEQ multiplex PCR assay. Held by TCRdb, this immuneACCESS table contains in-frame sequences only and omits some clones. Under half of the omission traces to an unresolved V gene where checked; the cause of the rest is unknown. This sample holds about 37,000 clones; roughly nine tenths were observed only once. The biggest ten clones account for roughly 2.4% of the sample. The source was CD4+ or CD8+ T cells sorted from blood, collected in a trial of the OX40 agonist ivuxolimab. Receptor source: an adult with an advanced solid tumor such as melanoma, head and neck, liver or kidney cancer.

V is TRBV18 and J is TRBJ2-2, with D tentatively TRBD1 (6 bases). The CDR3 contains 16 residues. Germline loops: CDR1 KGHSH, CDR2 LQKENI. The germline V and J ends were trimmed by 6 bases and 6 bases, with 20 bases remaining between them. The CDR3: CASSENYPPGAGELFF. CDR3 nucleotide sequence: TGTGCCAGCTCGGAGAACTACCCCCCAGGGGCCGGGGAGCTGTTTTTT.

V gene TRBV5-1 combines with J gene TRBJ2-5; D is possibly TRBD2 (6 bases). V shed 4 bases and J shed 4 bases, with 11 bases lying between them. CDR3 length: 13 residues. CDR1 is SGHRS and CDR2 is YFSETQ in the germline V gene. The CDR3 loop is CASSPTGGETQYF. CDR3 in DNA: TGCGCCAGCAGCCCCACCGGGGGAGAGACCCAGTACTTC.

This rearrangement joins TRBV18 to TRBJ2-1, with 10 bases aligning to TRBD2. With 3 bases clipped from V and 5 bases from J, the junction kept 4 bases outside the gene matches. CDR1 and CDR2 (germline): KGHSH, LQKENI. The CDR3 is 15 amino acids. The CDR3: CASSPRLAGDNEQFF. CDR3 nucleotides: TGTGCCAGCTCACCGCGGCTAGCGGGGGACAATGAGCAGTTCTTC.

The rearrangement uses TRBV18 and TRBJ2-1, with TRBD1 matching 7 bases. CDR1 is KGHSH, CDR2 LQKENI, per germline. Trimming at V came to 3 bases and at J to 12 bases, leaving 14 bases not matched to a gene. This CDR3 comprises 15 residues. CDR3 protein: CASSPGQSAEGGQFF. CDR3 in DNA: TGTGCCAGCTCACCGGGACAGTCCGCCGAAGGGGGGCAGTTCTTC.

The V gene is TRBV5-6, the J gene TRBJ1-2; TRBD1 matches 7 bases. V lost 4 bases and J lost 4; bases outside the gene matches: 13. Germline CDR1 SGHDT, CDR2 YYEEEE. The CDR3 consists of 16 residues. The CDR3 nucleotides are TGTGCCAGCAGCCTGAATTCGGGACAGCTCTTCTATGGCTACACCTTC. It specifies CASSLNSGQLFYGYTF.

This rearrangement joins TRBV4-1 to TRBJ2-3, with D possibly being TRBD2 (5 bases). V lost 3 bases and J lost 4, with 14 bases in between. This CDR3 spans 15 amino acids. CDR1 MGHRA and CDR2 YSYEKL come from the germline V gene. CDR3 sequence: CASSQGINGADTQYF. CDR3 nucleotides: TGCGCCAGCAGCCAGGGAATTAACGGGGCAGATACGCAGTATTTT.

This chain links TRBV6-1 with TRBJ2-7, with D perhaps TRBD2 (6 bases). Looked up from germline, CDR1 is MNHNS and CDR2 is SASEGT. V dropped 7 bases and J dropped 0 bases, with 10 bases sitting between them. The CDR3 has 13 amino acids. The CDR3 DNA is TGTGCCAGCATAGAGACTAGCTCCTACGAGCAGTACTTC. Protein product: CASIETSSYEQYF.

This chain joins TRBV7-3 and TRBJ2-7; D possibly uses TRBD1 or TRBD2 (5 bases each). CDR3 size: 14 residues. The germline V gene has CDR1 SGHTA and CDR2 FQGTGA. Trimming took off 1 base at V and 5 bases at J, with 12 bases between the two ends. CDR3 nucleotides: TGTGCCAGCAGCTTAAATGCAGGGACCGACGAGCAGTACTTC. Translation: CASSLNAGTDEQYF.

The chain couples TRBV5-5 to TRBJ2-1; TRBD1 aligns across 7 bases. Germline assignment: CDR1 SGHKS and CDR2 YYEKEE (reference sequence). CDR3 length equals 17 residues. The trim removed 3 bases at V and 0 bases at J, leaving 9 bases unmatched. The CDR3 reads CASSSTGQVSSYNEQFF. The DNA of the CDR3 is TGTGCCAGCAGCTCTACCGGACAGGTCAGCTCCTACAATGAGCAGTTCTTC.

As concerns this clone: At one end, the junction sequence differs from germline, possibly due to a read error. The gene calls are TRBV7-7 and TRBJ1-3; D unclear. CDR3 size: 13 residues. The germline V gene has CDR1 SSHAT and CDR2 FNYEAQ (reference sequence). The CDR3 protein is CASSFAYGNTIYF. DNA of the CDR3: TGTGCTAGCAGCTTCGCCTATGGAAACACCATATATTTT.

The rearrangement uses TRBV4-2 and TRBJ2-5, with 13 bases aligning to TRBD2. The V gene end was trimmed by 4 bases and the J gene end by 3 bases; junction bases not matched to a gene: 2. Per the germline V gene, CDR1 is LGHNA and CDR2 is YNFKEQ. The CDR3 consists of 15 residues. The chain's CDR3 is CASSPGTSGEETQYF. The CDR3 nucleotides are TGTGCCAGCAGCCCCGGGACTAGCGGGGAAGAGACCCAGTACTTC.

The chain employs TRBV27 and TRBJ2-5, with 7 nucleotides matching TRBD2. Germline V gene sequence: CDR1 MNHEY, CDR2 SMNVEV (reference sequence). V lost 1 base, J lost 2 bases, and 10 bases stayed unmatched. The CDR3 consists of 17 residues. The CDR3: CASSLWAVAGVQETQYF. The CDR3 bases are TGTGCCAGCAGTTTATGGGCGGTTGCGGGGGTGCAAGAGACCCAGTACTTC.

The chain employs TRBV2 and TRBJ2-3, with TRBD2 matching over 7 bases. Per germline, CDR1 SNHLY and CDR2 FYNNEI. Unmatched junction bases numbered 8, after V lost 10 bases and J lost 4 bases. This CDR3 is 13 amino acids long. CDR3 bases: TGTGCCACATCTATACGGGGGGCAGATACGCAGTATTTT. Its protein product is CATSIRGADTQYF.

The V call is TRBV13, the J call TRBJ1-6, with 9 bases identical to TRBD1. Germline V CDR1 and CDR2: PRHDT, FYEKMQ (reference sequence). J lost 15 bases, V lost 3 bases, and 21 bases had no gene match. The CDR3 sequence is 18 residues long. The CDR3 DNA sequence: TGTGCCAGCAGCTTTTTTCAGGGACCGGGACAGGGACATAATCGCCTCCACTTT. This encodes CASSFFQGPGQGHNRLHF. The variable domain in full, with the rest retrieved from reference TRBV13 and TRBJ1-6, is AAGVIQSPRHLIKEKRETATLKCYPIPRHDTVYWYQQGPGQDPQFLISFYEKMQSDKGSIPDRFSAQQFSDYHSELNMSSLELGDSALYFCASSFFQGPGQGHNRLHFGNGTRLTVT.

The chain uses TRBV5-4 and TRBJ2-5; possibly TRBD1 or TRBD2 for D (6 bases each). The CDR3 contains 19 residues. Between the trimmed V and J ends, which lost 0 bases and 1 base, there was a span of 22 bases. In germline, CDR1 is SGHNT, CDR2 YYREEE (reference sequence). CDR3 coding DNA: TGTGCCAGCAGCTTGGGAAAGGTCGGGGGCCAGGGCCCCCAAGAGACCCAGTACTTC. The encoded protein is CASSLGKVGGQGPQETQYF.

The chain joins TRBV5-4 to TRBJ1-1; perhaps TRBD1 as D (5 bases). V lost 1 base and J 10 bases, leaving 17 bases between the germline ends. The CDR3 is 14 amino acids. Germline V gene sequence: CDR1 SGHNT, CDR2 YYREEE (reference sequence). This CDR3 is CASSLWGGGAGAFF. The CDR3 DNA reads TGTGCCAGCAGCTTGTGGGGGGGAGGGGCAGGAGCTTTCTTT.

The gene calls are TRBV6-5 and TRBJ1-2, with 7 bases identical to TRBD1. The CDR3 is 16 residues long. Per germline, CDR1 MNHEY and CDR2 SVGAGI. Losses at the gene ends were 0 bases for V and 5 bases for J; bases not matched to a gene: 9. The CDR3 sequence is CASSYSIAGGQYGYTF. In DNA, the CDR3 is TGTGCCAGCAGTTACTCGATAGCAGGGGGGCAATATGGCTACACCTTC.

The genes are TRBV2 and TRBJ2-3; D might be TRBD2 (5 bases). With 2 bases removed from V and 4 bases from J, the gap between germline ends came to 7 bases. Germline lookup yields CDR1 SNHLY and CDR2 FYNNEI. The CDR3 loop spans 13 amino acids. The CDR3 DNA reads as TGTGCCAGCAGTGAAAACGGGGCAGATACGCAGTATTTT. It is translated as CASSENGADTQYF.

The V and J genes are TRBV9 and TRBJ2-3; no clear D gene. The CDR3 consists of 15 residues. Germline V lookup: CDR1 SGDLS, CDR2 YYNGEE. V lost 3 bases, J lost 2 bases, and 13 bases lay in between. Here the CDR3 DNA reads TGTGCCAGCAGCGATCAGACACAATCCACAGATACGCAGTATTTT. Translation gives CASSDQTQSTDTQYF.

This clone was detected only a few times. This rearrangement joins TRBV6-1 to TRBJ2-7; D is unclear. V gave up 2 bases and J gave up 4 bases, with 9 bases separating them. This CDR3 contains 13 residues. Germline assignment: CDR1 MNHNS and CDR2 SASEGT. CDR3 sequence (DNA): TGTGCCAGCAGTGAACGTACCCCGTACGAGCAGTACTTC. Translated: CASSERTPYEQYF.

This clone was detected only once. This rearrangement joins TRBV6-5 to TRBJ1-2; D might be TRBD1 (6 bases). Per germline, CDR1 MNHEY and CDR2 SVGAGI. Trimming shortened V by 6 bases and J by 7 bases, and 15 bases separated the two germline ends. The CDR3 length is 13 residues. CDR3 nucleotide sequence: TGTGCCAGCAGCATAGACAGGTTTAGTGGCTACACCTTC. Translated, it gives CASSIDRFSGYTF.

This clone was observed a single time. The chain uses TRBV6-5 and TRBJ1-1; D is unclear. CDR1 and CDR2 (germline): MNHEY, SVGAGI. V shed 6 bases and J shed 1 base, with 12 bases lying between them. CDR3 length equals 14 residues. The CDR3 loop reads CASSLESQNTEAFF. CDR3 in DNA: TGTGCCAGCAGCCTGGAAAGTCAGAACACTGAAGCTTTCTTT.

The chain uses TRBV9 and TRBJ2-7; D gene ambiguous. Germline V lookup: CDR1 SGDLS, CDR2 YYNGEE. The V end was cut by 0 bases, the J end by 0 bases, with 7 bases between. The CDR3 length is 14 residues. The CDR3 loop is CASSVAANSYEQYF. CDR3 in DNA: TGTGCCAGCAGCGTAGCGGCCAACTCCTACGAGCAGTACTTC.

The chain employs TRBV25-1 and TRBJ2-4; weak D call: TRBD1 (6 bases). Looked up from germline, CDR1 is MGHDK and CDR2 is SYGVNS. The CDR3 is made up of 14 amino acids. V shed 6 bases and J shed 8 bases, with 17 bases lying between them. The CDR3, as DNA: TGTGCCAGCAGACCAGCCAGGGGTCGGGACATTCAGTACTTC. This sequence encodes CASRPARGRDIQYF.

The chain links TRBV7-3 to TRBJ2-3, with D perhaps matching TRBD2 (6 bases). The germline V and J ends were trimmed by 5 bases and 2 bases, with 11 bases remaining between them. Germline CDR1 is SGHTA and CDR2 is FQGTGA. The CDR3 spans 14 residues. The CDR3 DNA follows: TGTGCCAGCAGCGAGGACTACGCCACAGATACGCAGTATTTT. Residues: CASSEDYATDTQYF. The variable domain in full, completed from reference TRBV7-3 and TRBJ2-3, reads GAGVSQTPSNKVTEKGKYVELRCDPISGHTALYWYRQSLGQGPEFLIYFQGTGAADDSGLPNDRFFAVRPEGSVSTLKIQRTERGDSAVYLCASSEDYATDTQYFGPGTRLTVL.